These T cell receptor beta chains were read from a single sample in a study of cytomegalovirus exposure and HLA in healthy donors. Profiling relied on immunoSEQ multiplex PCR, and the TCRdb table lists in-frame clones only, not all of them. Among around 150,000 clones, more than 75% were seen once, and the ten largest hold roughly 7.7%. Sequencing was performed on PBMCs. The receptors shown here come from a woman in her forties or fifties in good health and CMV-seropositive. Both conserved end residues are part of each CDR3. The D gene is left open where the match is weak. Rows may omit the clone size; those that give it use once, few, many or a size class.

D: .
J: TRBJ1-1
size: .
V: TRBV29-1
CDR3: CSVGGWDTEAFF
DNA: TGCAGCGTTGGAGGGTGGGACACTGAAGCTTTCTTT

D: .
J: TRBJ1-4
size: .
V: TRBV2
CDR3: CASSEAINTESGEKLFF
DNA: TGTGCCAGCAGTGAAGCGATAAACACCGAAAGCGGTGAAAAACTGTTTTTT

D: TRBD1
J: TRBJ2-3
size: once
V: TRBV4-2
CDR3: CASSPTGGRADTQYF
DNA: TGTGCCAGCAGCCCCACAGGGGGCCGTGCAGATACGCAGTATTTT

D: TRBD1
J: TRBJ2-1
size: .
V: TRBV15
CDR3: CATSSLGTGSLGEQFF
DNA: TGTGCCACCAGCAGCCTCGGGACAGGGAGTTTGGGTGAGCAGTTCTTC

D: .
J: TRBJ1-3
size: .
V: TRBV6-1
CDR3: CASRGTTGNTIYF
DNA: TGTGCCAGCAGAGGGACAACCGGAAACACCATATATTTT

D: .
J: TRBJ2-6
size: .
V: TRBV7-2
CDR3: CASSTMYSGANVLTF
DNA: TGTGCCAGCAGTACTATGTACTCTGGGGCCAACGTCCTGACTTTC

D: .
J: TRBJ2-1
size: .
V: TRBV7-6
CDR3: CASSLEAGARDNEQFF
DNA: TGTGCCAGCAGCTTAGAGGCAGGGGCAAGGGACAATGAGCAGTTCTTC

D: TRBD1
J: TRBJ2-7
size: .
V: TRBV18
CDR3: CASSPDRDHEQYF
DNA: TGTGCCAGCTCACCCGACAGGGACCACGAGCAGTACTTC

D: TRBD2
J: TRBJ2-3
size: once
V: TRBV4-1
CDR3: CASSQPRLAEGTDTQYF
DNA: TGCGCCAGCAGCCAACCCCGACTAGCGGAAGGCACAGATACGCAGTATTTT

D: TRBD1
J: TRBJ2-5
size: .
V: TRBV2
CDR3: CASSDRGQSLETQYF
DNA: TGTGCCAGCAGTGACCGGGGACAGTCGTTGGAGACCCAGTACTTC

D: .
J: TRBJ1-1
size: .
V: TRBV4-3
CDR3: CASSQGSGIYTEAFF
DNA: TGCGCCAGCAGCCAGGGCAGTGGTATTTACACTGAAGCTTTCTTT

D: .
J: TRBJ2-5
size: .
V: TRBV4-1
CDR3: CASSQVGTRIETQYF
DNA: TGCGCCAGCAGCCAAGTGGGAACTAGGATAGAGACCCAGTACTTC

D: TRBD2
J: TRBJ2-1
size: few
V: TRBV5-1
CDR3: CASSLVGGSYNEQFF
DNA: TGCGCCAGCAGCTTGGTCGGGGGGTCCTACAATGAGCAGTTCTTC

D: .
J: TRBJ2-3
size: .
V: TRBV18
CDR3: CASSPPEGGDTQYF
DNA: TGTGCCAGCTCACCCCCAGAGGGCGGAGATACGCAGTATTTT

D: TRBD1
J: TRBJ1-5
size: few
V: TRBV7-2
CDR3: CASSRRTGGASNQPQHF
DNA: TGTGCCAGCAGCCGGAGGACAGGGGGCGCGAGCAATCAGCCCCAGCATTTT

D: TRBD1
J: TRBJ1-6
size: .
V: TRBV5-1
CDR3: CASSQGQADSPLHF
DNA: TGCGCCAGCAGCCAGGGACAGGCGGATTCACCCCTCCACTTT

D: .
J: TRBJ2-1
size: .
V: TRBV7-2
CDR3: CASSLRSAYNEQFF
DNA: TGTGCCAGCAGTCTCCGTTCGGCCTACAATGAGCAGTTCTTC

D: .
J: TRBJ1-1
size: .
V: TRBV11-2
CDR3: CASSRQQVNTEAFF
DNA: TGTGCCAGCAGCCGACAACAGGTTAACACTGAAGCTTTCTTT

D: .
J: TRBJ1-5
size: few
V: TRBV10-3
CDR3: CAISHSNQPQHF
DNA: TGTGCCATCAGTCATAGCAATCAGCCCCAGCATTTT

D: TRBD1
J: TRBJ1-2
size: once
V: TRBV19
CDR3: CASSPRRDRTYGYTF
DNA: TGTGCCAGTAGTCCTAGACGGGACAGGACCTATGGCTACACCTTC

D: .
J: TRBJ1-2
size: .
V: TRBV10-3
CDR3: CAISESSYGYTF
DNA: TGTGCCATCAGTGAAAGCTCCTATGGCTACACCTTC

D: TRBD2
J: TRBJ2-1
size: few
V: TRBV28
CDR3: CASSLWASGRHDNEQFF
DNA: TGTGCCAGCAGTTTATGGGCTAGCGGGAGGCACGACAATGAGCAGTTCTTC

D: .
J: TRBJ2-1
size: .
V: TRBV10-3
CDR3: CATSGLYNEQFF
DNA: TGTGCCACGTCGGGACTGTACAATGAGCAGTTCTTC

D: .
J: TRBJ2-1
size: .
V: TRBV29-1
CDR3: CSVLGTATSYNEQFF
DNA: TGCAGCGTCCTGGGGACTGCGACCTCCTACAATGAGCAGTTCTTC

D: .
J: TRBJ1-5
size: .
V: TRBV7-9
CDR3: CASSSDRYSNQPQHF
DNA: TGTGCCAGCAGCTCAGACAGATATAGCAATCAGCCCCAGCATTTT

D: TRBD2
J: TRBJ2-1
size: .
V: TRBV11-2
CDR3: CASSFTSGVNEQFF
DNA: TGTGCCAGCAGCTTTACTAGCGGGGTCAATGAGCAGTTCTTC

D: TRBD1
J: TRBJ2-7
size: .
V: TRBV5-4
CDR3: CASSLGGTENYEQYF
DNA: TGTGCCAGCAGCTTGGGGGGGACAGAAAACTACGAGCAGTACTTC

D: TRBD1
J: TRBJ1-2
size: .
V: TRBV19
CDR3: CASIAPPGGYGYTF
DNA: TGTGCCAGTATCGCCCCGCCAGGGGGATATGGCTACACCTTC

D: .
J: TRBJ2-1
size: .
V: TRBV15
CDR3: CATTQEGYNEQFF
DNA: TGTGCCACCACCCAGGAGGGCTACAATGAGCAGTTCTTC

D: .
J: TRBJ2-5
size: .
V: TRBV11-2
CDR3: CASSLFAETQYF
DNA: TGTGCCAGCAGCTTATTCGCGGAGACCCAGTACTTC

D: TRBD1
J: TRBJ1-3
size: .
V: TRBV19
CDR3: CASSQPGQGSGNTIYF
DNA: TGTGCCAGTAGTCAACCGGGACAGGGCTCTGGAAACACCATATATTTT

D: .
J: TRBJ1-5
size: .
V: TRBV30
CDR3: CAWSVLSNQPQHF
DNA: TGTGCCTGGAGTGTACTCTCCAATCAGCCCCAGCATTTT

D: TRBD1
J: TRBJ1-1
size: .
V: TRBV11-3
CDR3: CASSLDLGTGGYTEAFF
DNA: TGTGCCAGCAGCTTAGATTTGGGGACAGGGGGGTACACTGAAGCTTTCTTT

D: TRBD1
J: TRBJ2-1
size: .
V: TRBV27
CDR3: CASSLLWTGRLIYNEQFF
DNA: TGTGCCAGCAGTTTACTCTGGACAGGGCGGCTTATCTACAATGAGCAGTTCTTC

D: TRBD2
J: TRBJ2-1
size: .
V: TRBV7-6
CDR3: CASSLDLAGVVQFF
DNA: TGTGCCAGCAGCTTAGACCTAGCGGGAGTCGTCCAGTTCTTC

D: TRBD2
J: TRBJ2-2
size: .
V: TRBV28
CDR3: CASRMSFWSGRASGELFF
DNA: TGTGCCAGCAGAATGTCCTTTTGGAGTGGGAGGGCCTCGGGGGAGCTGTTTTTT

D: TRBD1
J: TRBJ2-7
size: .
V: TRBV28
CDR3: CASSSPGTGTLGEQYF
DNA: TGTGCCAGCAGTTCCCCCGGGACAGGGACGTTGGGGGAGCAGTACTTC

D: .
J: TRBJ1-5
size: .
V: TRBV5-1
CDR3: CASSTGHGDQPQHF
DNA: TGCGCCAGCAGCACCGGACACGGTGATCAGCCCCAGCATTTT

D: .
J: TRBJ1-4
size: .
V: TRBV14
CDR3: CASSRLDSINEKLFF
DNA: TGTGCCAGCAGTCGACTGGACAGTATTAATGAAAAACTGTTTTTT

D: .
J: TRBJ1-5
size: .
V: TRBV6-4
CDR3: CASSDSGVEQPQHF
DNA: TGTGCCAGCAGTGACTCAGGGGTCGAACAGCCCCAGCATTTT

D: .
J: TRBJ2-3
size: .
V: TRBV6-5
CDR3: CASSSLYTQYF
DNA: TGTGCCAGCAGTTCCCTTTATACGCAGTATTTT

D: TRBD2
J: TRBJ2-2
size: few
V: TRBV9
CDR3: CASSVSGGWTGELFF
DNA: TGTGCCAGCAGCGTTTCGGGAGGTTGGACCGGGGAGCTGTTTTTT

D: .
J: TRBJ2-2
size: .
V: TRBV6-6
CDR3: CASRIVRETGELFF
DNA: TGTGCCAGCAGGATTGTTAGAGAAACCGGGGAGCTGTTTTTT

D: .
J: TRBJ2-3
size: .
V: TRBV28
CDR3: CASSFRRNTQYF
DNA: TGTGCCAGCAGTTTTCGCAGAAATACGCAGTATTTT

D: .
J: TRBJ2-3
size: .
V: TRBV5-1
CDR3: CASSLTGSTDTQYF
DNA: TGCGCCAGCAGCTTGACAGGGAGCACAGATACGCAGTATTTT

D: TRBD1
J: TRBJ2-7
size: .
V: TRBV19
CDR3: CASSIGTGFYEQYF
DNA: TGTGCCAGTAGTATTGGGACAGGGTTCTACGAGCAGTACTTC

D: TRBD1
J: TRBJ2-7
size: .
V: TRBV6-1
CDR3: CASSEPGQGLSYEQYF
DNA: TGTGCCAGCAGTGAGCCCGGACAGGGGCTCTCCTACGAGCAGTACTTC

D: .
J: TRBJ2-7
size: .
V: TRBV10-3
CDR3: CAIREGGIYEQYF
DNA: TGTGCCATCAGGGAAGGGGGTATTTACGAGCAGTACTTC

D: TRBD1
J: TRBJ1-1
size: .
V: TRBV5-1
CDR3: CASSSTAGGVNTEAFF
DNA: TGCGCCAGCAGCTCAACAGCAGGGGGTGTGAACACTGAAGCTTTCTTT

D: .
J: TRBJ2-3
size: .
V: TRBV7-6
CDR3: CASSLAPGSVTRTDTQYF
DNA: TGTGCCAGCAGCTTAGCCCCTGGTTCCGTAACACGCACAGATACGCAGTATTTT

D: .
J: TRBJ1-5
size: .
V: TRBV30
CDR3: CAWSGGDVYSNQPQHF
DNA: TGTGCCTGGAGTGGCGGGGATGTGTATAGCAATCAGCCCCAGCATTTT

D: .
J: TRBJ1-1
size: .
V: TRBV2
CDR3: CASTGLATEAFF
DNA: TGTGCCAGCACAGGGCTAGCGACTGAAGCTTTCTTT

D: TRBD2
J: TRBJ2-1
size: few
V: TRBV5-1
CDR3: CASRRLAGVGYEQFF
DNA: TGCGCCAGCCGACGTCTAGCGGGAGTGGGGTATGAGCAGTTCTTC

D: TRBD1
J: TRBJ1-3
size: .
V: TRBV5-8
CDR3: CASSFNRGLGNTIYF
DNA: TGTGCCAGCAGCTTTAACAGGGGATTGGGAAACACCATATATTTT

D: TRBD1
J: TRBJ1-2
size: .
V: TRBV20-1
CDR3: CSAWDSGYTF
DNA: TGCAGTGCTTGGGACAGCGGCTACACCTTC

D: .
J: TRBJ2-3
size: .
V: TRBV7-8
CDR3: CASSPTRGGEDTQYF
DNA: TGTGCCAGCAGCCCGACTAGGGGGGGGGAGGATACGCAGTATTTT

D: .
J: TRBJ2-7
size: .
V: TRBV28
CDR3: CASSFTGVGYEQYF
DNA: TGTGCCAGCAGTTTTACGGGAGTGGGCTACGAGCAGTACTTC

D: .
J: TRBJ2-5
size: .
V: TRBV9
CDR3: CASSVGVDRNRGGETQYF
DNA: TGTGCCAGCAGCGTAGGAGTGGACCGGAATCGGGGAGGCGAGACCCAGTACTTC

D: TRBD1
J: TRBJ2-5
size: .
V: TRBV7-9
CDR3: CASSLAGQTQYF
DNA: TGTGCCAGCAGCTTAGCGGGACAGACGCAGTACTTC